Given below is one T cell receptor beta chain in context. As yet, its antigen is unknown. This sample is drawn from a study of early T cells in non-severe SARS-CoV-2 infection. For the study at large: The study sequenced bulk RNA from unsorted whole blood, with chains unpaired.

General study findings and limits: Sequences matched to VDJdb favored anti-spike CD8 responses, while private and CD4 specificities were missed.

Germline V CDR1 and CDR2: DFQATT, SNEGSKA (reference sequence). Trimming cost V 4 bases and J 4 bases; bases outside gene matches: 10. This CDR3 has 14 amino acids. Individual cDNA molecules were tagged with unique molecular identifiers, the study reported. TCRdb redid the calling of the 5' RACE reads with MiXCR, one entry per CDR3 protein. The repertoire holds approximately 110,000 distinct CDR3 sequences, with under 15% as singletons. The origin of this receptor is an adult who was a healthcare worker with PCR-confirmed SARS-CoV-2 infection or an uninfected control (not recorded which). Sequencing input: whole blood. The chain combines TRBV20-1 with TRBJ2-7, with 7 bases fitting TRBD1. Written as DNA, the CDR3 is TGCAGTGCTACGGCTTGGACAGGCTATTACGAGCAGTACTTC. Protein: CSATAWTGYYEQYF.